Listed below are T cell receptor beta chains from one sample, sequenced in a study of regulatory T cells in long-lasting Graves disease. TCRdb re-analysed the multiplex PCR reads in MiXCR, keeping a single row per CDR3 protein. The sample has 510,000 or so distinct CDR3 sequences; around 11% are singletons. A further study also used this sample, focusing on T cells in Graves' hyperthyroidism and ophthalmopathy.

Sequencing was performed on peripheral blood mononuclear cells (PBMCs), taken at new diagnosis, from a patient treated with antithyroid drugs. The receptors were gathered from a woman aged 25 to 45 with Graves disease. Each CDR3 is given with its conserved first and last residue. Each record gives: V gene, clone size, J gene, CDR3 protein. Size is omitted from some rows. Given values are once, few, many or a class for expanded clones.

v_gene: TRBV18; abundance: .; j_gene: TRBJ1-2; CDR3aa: CASSSRLTIQGANYGYTF
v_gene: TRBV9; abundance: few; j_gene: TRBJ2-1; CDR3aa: CASSPDQETYNEQFF
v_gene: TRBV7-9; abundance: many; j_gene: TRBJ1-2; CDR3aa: CASSLSQGILGYTF
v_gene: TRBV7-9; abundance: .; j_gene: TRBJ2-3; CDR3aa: CASSLDVLHTDTQYF
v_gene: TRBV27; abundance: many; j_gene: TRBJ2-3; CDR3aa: CASSLSPVYSQYF
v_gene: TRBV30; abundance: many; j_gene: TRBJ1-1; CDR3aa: CAWSVDSHTEAFF
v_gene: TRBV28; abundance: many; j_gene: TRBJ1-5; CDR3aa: CASSLLIVDQPQHF
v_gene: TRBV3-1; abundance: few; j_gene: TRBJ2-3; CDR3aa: CASSPLWGRGQYF
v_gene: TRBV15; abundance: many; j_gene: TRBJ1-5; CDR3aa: CATSRDPTANQPQHF
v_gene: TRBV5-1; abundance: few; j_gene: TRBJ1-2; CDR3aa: CASSPTGGDYGYTF
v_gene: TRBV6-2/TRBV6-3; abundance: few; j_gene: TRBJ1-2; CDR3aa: CASSESWPGANYGYTF
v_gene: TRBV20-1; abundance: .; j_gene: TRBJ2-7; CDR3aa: CSATSTSGVLEQYF
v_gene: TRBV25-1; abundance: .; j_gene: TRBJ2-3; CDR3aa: CASSDTSSTDTQYF
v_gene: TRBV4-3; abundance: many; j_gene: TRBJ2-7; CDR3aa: CASSRNTPGQGPYEQYF
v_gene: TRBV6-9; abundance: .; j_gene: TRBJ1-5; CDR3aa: CASSYWQGADQPQHF
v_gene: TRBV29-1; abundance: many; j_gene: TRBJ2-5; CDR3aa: CSVSRVRETQYF
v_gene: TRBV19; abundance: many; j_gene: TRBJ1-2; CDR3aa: CASCKGNYGYTF
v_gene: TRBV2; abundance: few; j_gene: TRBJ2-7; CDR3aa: CASSEAGGYSYEQYF
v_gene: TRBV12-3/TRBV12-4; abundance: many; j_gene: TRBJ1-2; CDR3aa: CASTPSGGYGYTF
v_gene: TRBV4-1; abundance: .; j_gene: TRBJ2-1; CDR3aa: CASSLSTSGNPTYNEQFF
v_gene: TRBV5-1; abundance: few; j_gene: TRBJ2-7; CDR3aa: CASSRWAAVGANEQYF
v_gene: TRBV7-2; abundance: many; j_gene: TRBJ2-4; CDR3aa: CASSLFSELRVKNIQYF
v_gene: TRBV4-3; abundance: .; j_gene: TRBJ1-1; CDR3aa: CASSQDMRGGSTEAFF
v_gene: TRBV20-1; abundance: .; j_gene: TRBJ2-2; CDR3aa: CSARGRGYTGELFF
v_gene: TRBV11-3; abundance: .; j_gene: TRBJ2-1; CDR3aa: CASSFSGLAGAGNEQFF
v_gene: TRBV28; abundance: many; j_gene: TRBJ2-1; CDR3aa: CASSSRIQAPAPYNEQFF
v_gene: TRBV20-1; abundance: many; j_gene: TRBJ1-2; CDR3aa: CSARPFKGQEFVRTF